The 30 T cell receptor beta chains listed next were all sequenced from one sample in a study of OX40 agonist ivuxolimab in advanced cancers. The data were produced by immunoSEQ multiplex PCR, yet TCRdb's version contains in-frame clones alone and is incomplete. The sample gives about 52,000 clones, approximately 91% of which show up once; 11% to 15% is in the top ten. The material was CD4+ or CD8+ T cells sorted from blood, obtained in a trial of the OX40 agonist ivuxolimab. The receptors shown here come from an adult with an advanced solid tumor such as melanoma, head and neck, liver or kidney cancer.

This clone was seen once. V and J are TRBV4-1 and TRBJ2-7, with a weak D call TRBD1 (6 bases). Per the germline V gene, CDR1 is MGHRA and CDR2 is YSYEKL. CDR3 length: 14 residues. Deletions cut 2 bases from V and 2 bases from J, with 10 bases between. CDR3 coding DNA: TGCGCCAGCAGCCAAAGAGGGGGAGCCTACGAGCAGTACTTC. Translation: CASSQRGGAYEQYF.

The genes are TRBV13 and TRBJ1-5; D not resolved. Germline V CDR1 and CDR2: PRHDT, FYEKMQ (reference sequence). The CDR3 has 17 residues. Trimming pared 5 bases from V and 0 bases from J, leaving 17 bases between. For the CDR3, the DNA is TGTGCCAGCAGCCTGAAAATAGGGTCTGGTAGCAATCAGCCCCAGCATTTT. Translated: CASSLKIGSGSNQPQHF.

This clone was seen just once. The chain carries TRBV27 and TRBJ2-1; D not resolved. Trimming removed 2 bases at V and 15 bases at J, with 17 bases between. There are 13 residues in the CDR3. Germline V gives CDR1 MNHEY, CDR2 SMNVEV (reference sequence). In nucleotides, the CDR3 is TGTGCCAGCAGTTTAGCCCCCCCGGCAGACCCGTTCTTC. The encoded protein is CASSLAPPADPFF.

CDR3 sequence (DNA): TGTGCCAGCAGTTCCCCGGTAGCGGGGGGCTACGAGCAGTACTTC. Residues: CASSSPVAGGYEQYF. The chain joins TRBV27 to TRBJ2-7; TRBD2 aligns across 10 bases. CDR3 length: 15 residues. Germline lookup yields CDR1 MNHEY and CDR2 SMNVEV (reference sequence). The trim removed 4 bases at V and 3 bases at J, leaving 6 bases unmatched.

This clone appeared a single time. CDR3 region: CASSLAEDRAPGANVLTF. The CDR3 bases are TGTGCCAGCAGCTTAGCGGAGGACAGGGCACCTGGGGCCAACGTCCTGACTTTC. The chain has TRBV7-6 and TRBJ2-6, with 8 bases that match TRBD1. The CDR3 consists of 18 residues. The V segment lost 0 bases and the J segment 2 bases; nucleotides outside the gene matches: 6. CDR1 is SGHVS and CDR2 is FNYEAQ in the germline V gene.

This clone is a singleton in its sample. The rearrangement links TRBV11-2 to TRBJ2-5, with 11 bases identical to TRBD2. The DNA end is a closer match to TRBJ2-7, so the J assignment may be wrong. CDR1 is SGHAT, CDR2 FQNNGV, per germline. There are 15 residues in the CDR3. The CDR3 DNA reads as TGTGCCAGCAGCTTAGAACTAGCGGGGGACCACGAGCAGTACTTC. Translation gives CASSLELAGDHEQYF.

The chain is built from TRBV9 and TRBJ1-1; D is ambiguous. V lost 2 bases to trimming and J lost 4 bases, with 12 bases between them. Germline V CDR1 and CDR2: SGDLS, YYNGEE. This CDR3 comprises 14 residues. The CDR3 nucleotides read TGTGCCAGCAGCGTCGGGGTAAGTGGCACTGAAGCTTTCTTT. Translating it yields CASSVGVSGTEAFF.

This clone was detected once. The rearrangement uses TRBV9 and TRBJ1-1; no clear D gene. Between the trimmed V and J ends, which lost 6 bases and 2 bases, there was a span of 11 bases. This CDR3 has 13 residues. Germline V lookup: CDR1 SGDLS, CDR2 YYNGEE. DNA for the CDR3: TGTGCCAGCACCCAGACCCCAAACACTGAAGCTTTCTTT. Translating gives CASTQTPNTEAFF.

The V and J genes are TRBV7-9 and TRBJ1-2; 7 bases line up with TRBD1. Per the germline V gene, CDR1 is SEHNR and CDR2 is FQNEAQ (reference sequence). The CDR3 sequence is 13 residues long. The V and J ends lost 6 bases and 4 bases, in that order; junction bases with no gene match: 5. The CDR3 DNA follows: TGTGCCAGCAGATCCGGGACAGCCTATGGCTACACCTTC. Its protein is CASRSGTAYGYTF.

A few counts support this clone. This rearrangement joins TRBV4-1 to TRBJ2-7; 9 positions agree with TRBD2. This CDR3 is built from 14 residues. The V gene end was trimmed by 1 base and the J gene end by 4 bases; junction bases not matched to a gene: 2. Germline assignment: CDR1 MGHRA and CDR2 YSYEKL. The DNA for the CDR3 is TGCGCCAGCAGCCAAGGGCGGGGGGGATACGAGCAGTACTTC. Protein sequence: CASSQGRGGYEQYF.

V and J are TRBV5-1 and TRBJ1-1; no clear D gene. The CDR3 consists of 14 residues. The V end lost 0 bases, the J end lost 4 bases, and 10 bases lay between the germline ends. CDR1 SGHRS and CDR2 YFSETQ come from the germline V gene. The CDR3: CASSLGDSSTEAFF. In DNA form, the CDR3 reads TGCGCCAGCAGCTTGGGGGATAGCTCCACTGAAGCTTTCTTT. Variable domain in full (rest from reference TRBV5-1 and TRBJ1-1): KAGVTQTPRYLIKTRGQQVTLSCSPISGHRSVSWYQQTPGQGLQFLFEYFSETQRNKGNFPGRFSGRQFSNSRSEMNVSTLELGDSALYLCASSLGDSSTEAFFGQGTRLTVV.

The chain combines TRBV5-8 with TRBJ1-5, with 11 bases fitting TRBD1. V trimming: 3 bases; J trimming: 6 bases; junction bases outside the gene matches: 5. The CDR3 extends over 15 amino acids. Germline CDR1 reads SGHTS; CDR2 reads YDEGEE. The CDR3 region is CASSYGQGAGQPQHF. CDR3 nucleotide sequence: TGTGCCAGCAGCTACGGACAGGGGGCTGGTCAGCCCCAGCATTTT.

The chain combines TRBV4-2 with TRBJ2-3; 10 bases align to TRBD2. The ends lost 0 bases at V and 0 bases at J; junction bases unmatched: 3. From germline, CDR1 is LGHNA and CDR2 YNFKEQ. The CDR3 sequence is 17 residues long. The CDR3 DNA is TGTGCCAGCAGCCAAGAACCTAGCGGGGGTAGCACAGATACGCAGTATTTT. Protein: CASSQEPSGGSTDTQYF.

The chain uses TRBV7-2 and TRBJ2-3; TRBD2 might be the D (5 bases). The CDR3 length is 16 residues. Germline CDR1 and CDR2: SGHTA and FQGNSA. Trimming removed 6 bases from V and 4 bases from J, with 20 bases in between. The CDR3 DNA follows: TGTGCCAGCAGTCCGTACGGGCCCCGGGGTGCAGATACGCAGTATTTT. Its translation: CASSPYGPRGADTQYF.

The chain couples TRBV12-5 to TRBJ2-7; TRBD1 matches at 7 bases. Germline values: CDR1 LGHNT, CDR2 FRNRAP. This CDR3 spans 14 amino acids. V gave up 7 bases and J gave up 3 bases; unmatched junction bases: 9. The CDR3 region has the DNA TGTGCTAGTGAGAGGACAGGACGTTACTACGAGCAGTACTTC. Its protein is CASERTGRYYEQYF.

The V and J genes are TRBV12-5 and TRBJ1-5; D is possibly TRBD1 (6 bases). V was pared by 7 bases and J by 3 bases, with 13 bases between. This CDR3 has 14 residues. CDR1 and CDR2 (germline): LGHNT, FRNRAP. The CDR3 reads CASVTGPHNQPQHF. CDR3 nucleotide sequence: TGTGCTAGTGTCACAGGGCCCCACAATCAGCCCCAGCATTTT.

DNA of the CDR3: TGCGCCAGCAGCCCGGGACAAGGGGGGGTTCCGAGCACTGAAGCTTTCTTT. Translation gives CASSPGQGGVPSTEAFF. This chain uses TRBV5-1 with TRBJ1-1; D is possibly TRBD1 (6 bases). The CDR3 is made up of 17 amino acids. V was clipped by 4 bases and J by 4 bases, with 23 bases between them. The germline V gene encodes CDR1 SGHRS and CDR2 YFSETQ.

The chain is built from TRBV10-1 and TRBJ1-1, with TRBD1 as a possible D gene (5 bases). CDR3 length: 13 residues. V lost 5 bases, J lost 1 base, and 8 bases lay in between. Germline loops: CDR1 WNHNN, CDR2 SYGVQD (reference sequence). CDR3 region: CASSYDRNTEAFF. The CDR3 DNA follows: TGCGCCAGCAGTTATGACAGGAACACTGAAGCTTTCTTT.

This chain connects TRBV4-1 to TRBJ1-3; D unresolved. The CDR3 runs 13 residues. CDR1 MGHRA and CDR2 YSYEKL come from the germline V gene. The V gene lost 1 base and the J gene lost 4 bases, with 5 bases spanning the gap. The CDR3: CASSQGAGNTIYF. CDR3 DNA: TGCGCCAGCAGCCAAGGTGCCGGAAACACCATATATTTT.

The chain joins TRBV9 to TRBJ2-1; the match to TRBD2 covers 10 bases. The CDR3 totals 15 residues. Germline assignment: CDR1 SGDLS and CDR2 YYNGEE. V was clipped by 1 base and J by 6 bases; unmatched bases: 4. The DNA for the CDR3 is TGTGCCAGCAGCGTATGGGCTAGCGGGGGCAATGAGCAGTTCTTC. It encodes CASSVWASGGNEQFF.

The CDR3 is CASTAAWELFF. CDR3 bases: TGTGCCAGTACGGCCGCATGGGAGCTGTTTTTT. The genes are TRBV19 and TRBJ2-2; no reliable D call. Germline CDR1 reads LNHDA; CDR2 reads SQIVND (reference sequence). The CDR3 is made up of 11 amino acids. The V end lost 7 bases, the J end lost 9 bases, and 9 bases lay between the germline ends.

This clone has just one count. The chain joins TRBV6-5 to TRBJ1-1, with D tentatively TRBD1 (5 bases). Trimming stripped 0 bases from V and 3 bases from J, with 11 bases between. Germline assignment: CDR1 MNHEY and CDR2 SVGAGI. CDR3 length equals 15 residues. This chain's CDR3 is CASSYSGGEYTEAFF. The DNA of the CDR3 is TGTGCCAGCAGTTACTCAGGAGGGGAGTACACTGAAGCTTTCTTT.

J is TRBJ1-2 and V is TRBV29-1; 9 bases line up with TRBD1. The CDR3 runs to 14 residues. Germline CDR1 is SQVTM and CDR2 is ANQGSEA. The J segment lost 4 bases and the V segment lost 3 bases, leaving 6 bases of the junction unmatched. CDR3 loop: CSVDSDRGGYGYTF. The CDR3 coding sequence is TGCAGCGTTGATTCGGACAGGGGAGGCTATGGCTACACCTTC.

The V and J genes are TRBV19 and TRBJ2-1; possibly TRBD2 for D (6 bases). CDR3 length: 14 residues. Trimming shortened V by 5 bases and J by 4 bases, and 12 bases separated the two germline ends. CDR1 and CDR2 from the germline V gene are LNHDA and SQIVND (reference sequence). The CDR3 nucleotides are TGTGCCAGTAGTCCTAGCGTGATTTACAATGAGCAGTTCTTC. It is translated as CASSPSVIYNEQFF.

This chain joins TRBV6-5 and TRBJ1-1, with D unclear. CDR1 and CDR2 (germline): MNHEY, SVGAGI. The CDR3 has 13 residues. The V end lost 0 bases, the J end lost 8 bases, and 10 bases lay between the germline ends. The CDR3 sequence: CASSYSPAGEAFF. DNA of the CDR3: TGTGCCAGCAGTTACTCTCCCGCGGGAGAAGCTTTCTTT.

J is TRBJ2-7 and V is TRBV29-1; D gene ambiguous. The V gene lost 3 bases and the J gene lost 1 base, with 7 bases spanning the gap. CDR3 size: 12 residues. Germline-derived CDR1 and CDR2 are SQVTM and ANQGSEA. CDR3 loop: CSVEASSYEQYF. The CDR3, as DNA: TGCAGCGTTGAGGCCAGTTCCTACGAGCAGTACTTC.

V usage is TRBV7-9 and J usage is TRBJ2-4, with a tentative D call TRBD1 (6 bases). The CDR3 extends over 15 amino acids. CDR1 and CDR2 from the germline V gene are SEHNR and FQNEAQ (reference sequence). Trimming removed 2 bases at V and 9 bases at J, with 17 bases between. Here the CDR3 reads CASSLIRARGGIQYF. The CDR3 coding sequence is TGTGCCAGCAGCTTAATCAGGGCCCGAGGGGGCATTCAGTACTTC.

This chain connects TRBV19 to TRBJ1-3; D not certain. Germline CDR1 is LNHDA and CDR2 is SQIVND (reference sequence). V gave up 6 bases and J gave up 4 bases, with 16 bases separating them. CDR3 size: 15 residues. CDR3 residues: CASSLTGLGGNTIYF. DNA for the CDR3: TGTGCCAGTAGCCTTACTGGGTTAGGCGGAAACACCATATATTTT.

The V gene is TRBV19, the J gene TRBJ1-1, with 9 bases fitting TRBD1. The trim removed 5 bases at V and 3 bases at J, leaving 7 bases unmatched. Germline values: CDR1 LNHDA, CDR2 SQIVND (reference sequence). This CDR3 is built from 15 residues. The DNA for the CDR3 is TGTGCCAGTAGTCCTTACGGGACAGGGTACACTGAAGCTTTCTTT. This translates into CASSPYGTGYTEAFF.

The J gene is TRBJ1-2, the V gene TRBV19; D remains ambiguous. The CDR3 spans 12 residues. In germline, CDR1 is LNHDA, CDR2 SQIVND (reference sequence). Trimming pared 5 bases from V and 8 bases from J, leaving 12 bases between. The CDR3, as DNA: TGTGCCAGTAGTGCCCCTGACCGGGGCTACACCTTC. As protein: CASSAPDRGYTF.